This T cell receptor beta chain is drawn from a study of blood T cell repertoires in COVID-19. Here immunoSEQ multiplex PCR was the method, and the copy in TCRdb shows in-frame clones only, minus some. Of over 90,000 clones detected, 80% to 90% appear once; the ten largest clones hold less than 6%. The germline CDR1 and CDR2 sequences are KGHSH and LQKENI. V shed 6 bases, J shed 4 bases, and the junction held 8 bases outside the gene matches. The CDR3 has 15 residues. The chain has TRBV18 and TRBJ2-2, with 7 bases identical to TRBD2. The sequence derives from an older man with COVID-19, enrolled during active disease. Sequenced sample: peripheral blood. The CDR3 is CASSRGGAITGELFF. The CDR3 nucleotides read TGTGCCAGCTCGCGGGGAGGGGCCATCACCGGGGAGCTGTTTTTT.